The source of this T cell receptor beta chain is a study of CXCR3-negative and CXCR3-positive naive CD8 T cells. Study outcomes and limitations: TRB CDR3s of CXCR3-positive naive cells were more hydrophobic than those of CXCR3-negative naive cells.

The germline V gene encodes CDR1 LNHDA and CDR2 SQIVND (reference sequence). The CDR3 contains 13 residues. UMI-tagged TRB cDNA libraries were built via 5' RACE. TCRdb reworked the 5' RACE reads into one entry per CDR3 protein, no DNA. This table lists tens of thousands of distinct CDR3 sequences. Concerning this clonotype: What it recognizes is unknown.

This chain connects TRBV19 to TRBJ1-1; TCRdb returns TRBD1, unconfirmable since there is no DNA. The source of this sequence is a human donor in good health. Some clones in this sample may be carry-over from other donors' samples. The sample consisted of naive CXCR3+ CD8+ T cells from blood. Subset reported: CD45RO-CCR7+CD27+CD95- naive CD8+ T cells expressing CXCR3 (TNR3+). CDR3 in amino acids: CASTPGGGTEAFF.